The T cell receptor beta chain described here comes from a study of OX40 agonist ivuxolimab in advanced cancers. General observations from the study: The average count of expanded clones was higher among CD8+ T cells than among CD4+.

Assay used: immunoSEQ multiplex PCR; TCRdb lists only in-frame clones, some missing. Here the sample spans about 48,000 clones, around nine tenths being singletons. Looked up from germline, CDR1 is SQVTM and CDR2 is ANQGSEA. The CDR3 length is 13 residues. This clone was counted a single time. What it binds is unknown. An end of the junction does not agree with germline; a read error may underlie this. The receptor's source is an adult with an advanced solid tumor such as melanoma, head and neck, liver or kidney cancer. The chain combines TRBV29-1 with TRBJ2-7; D gene uncertain. Sequenced here: CD4+ or CD8+ T cells sorted from blood, sampled in a trial of the OX40 agonist ivuxolimab. The CDR3 nucleotides read TGCAGCGTTATTTTGTCTATTACCTACGGGCAGTACTTC. Translation: CSVILSITYGQYF.